A single sample is the source of the 30 T cell receptor beta chains below, sequenced in a study of blood T cell repertoires in COVID-19. Repertoires were generated with immunoSEQ multiplex PCR, while TCRdb's copy carries only in-frame clones and drops some. The sample carries 150,000 to 200,000 clones, about 86% recorded once. The sequenced sample consisted of PBMCs or T cells enriched from blood (not recorded which). The receptors shown here come from a middle-aged man who had recovered from COVID-19.

The chain links TRBV5-1 to TRBJ1-1; tentatively, D is TRBD1 (5 bases). V dropped 4 bases and J dropped 7 bases, with 17 bases sitting between them. CDR1 SGHRS and CDR2 YFSETQ come from the germline V gene. This CDR3 comprises 14 residues. CDR3 protein: CASSPTNQGYEAFF. CDR3 DNA sequence: TGCGCCAGCAGCCCAACTAATCAGGGCTATGAAGCTTTCTTT.

This chain joins TRBV13 and TRBJ2-7; 7 positions match TRBD1. This CDR3 is built from 15 residues. From germline, CDR1 is PRHDT and CDR2 FYEKMQ (reference sequence). With V trimmed by 5 bases and J by 0 bases, 7 bases remained unmatched. CDR3 sequence: CASSASGTASYEQYF. CDR3 in DNA: TGTGCCAGCAGCGCCTCCGGGACAGCCTCCTACGAGCAGTACTTC.

DNA for the CDR3: TGTGCCAGCAGCTTTCGTGAAAAACTGTTTTTT. It specifies CASSFREKLFF. V is TRBV7-9 and J is TRBJ1-4; D not resolved. Germline V CDR1 and CDR2: SEHNR, FQNEAQ (reference sequence). V was shortened by 3 bases and J by 7 bases, with 3 bases between the two germline ends. This CDR3 spans 11 amino acids.

The genes are TRBV2 and TRBJ2-7, with D tentatively TRBD1 (6 bases). Germline V gene data show CDR1 as SNHLY and CDR2 as FYNNEI. This CDR3 has 13 residues. V was trimmed by 7 bases and J by 5 bases, leaving 15 bases between them. The CDR3: CASKRGSIDEQYF. CDR3 coding DNA: TGTGCCAGCAAGAGGGGGTCAATAGACGAGCAGTACTTC.

The chain couples TRBV5-4 to TRBJ2-1, with D unclear. Germline loops: CDR1 SGHNT, CDR2 YYREEE (reference sequence). V shed 4 bases and J shed 0 bases, with 11 bases lying between them. This CDR3 is built from 15 residues. The CDR3 bases are TGTGCCAGCAGCCCTGACTGGAGCTCCTACAATGAGCAGTTCTTC. Its protein product is CASSPDWSSYNEQFF. Together with reference TRBV5-4 and TRBJ2-1, the CDR3 gives the full variable domain: ETGVTQSPTHLIKTRGQQVTLRCSSQSGHNTVSWYQQALGQGPQFIFQYYREEENGRGNFPPRFSGLQFPNYSSELNVNALELDDSALYLCASSPDWSSYNEQFFGPGTRLTVL.

The rearrangement links TRBV2 to TRBJ1-3, with 7 nucleotides matching TRBD1. V was pared by 8 bases and J by 0 bases, with 7 bases of the junction left unmatched. CDR1 is SNHLY and CDR2 is FYNNEI in the germline V gene. This CDR3 has 15 amino acids. The CDR3 DNA reads as TGTGCCAGCGGGTCGAGGGGGCCCTCTGGAAACACCATATATTTT. As protein: CASGSRGPSGNTIYF. Using reference TRBV2 and TRBJ1-3 for the parts outside the CDR3, the full variable domain is EPEVTQTPSHQVTQMGQEVILRCVPISNHLYFYWYRQILGQKVEFLVSFYNNEISEKSEIFDDQFSVERPDGSNFTLKIRSTKLEDSAMYFCASGSRGPSGNTIYFGEGSWLTVV.

The CDR3: CASSPGTAEETQYF. For the CDR3, the DNA is TGTGCCAGCAGCCCTGGGACAGCTGAAGAGACCCAGTACTTC. The chain has TRBV7-3 and TRBJ2-5; 7 nucleotides match TRBD1. From germline, CDR1 is SGHTA and CDR2 FQGTGA. V gave up 5 bases and J gave up 3 bases; unmatched junction bases: 6. CDR3 length equals 14 residues.

The V call is TRBV7-6, the J call TRBJ1-4; no clear D gene. The CDR3 consists of 14 residues. Germline values: CDR1 SGHVS, CDR2 FNYEAQ. V shed 4 bases and J shed 8 bases, with 14 bases lying between them. CDR3 sequence: CASSSGFRREKLFF. CDR3 nucleotide sequence: TGTGCCAGCAGCTCCGGGTTTAGGAGAGAAAAACTGTTTTTT.

V and J are TRBV15 and TRBJ2-1, with D possibly TRBD1 on 6 matching bases. Germline loops: CDR1 LNHNV, CDR2 YYDKDF (reference sequence). The CDR3 totals 17 residues. Trimming removed 3 bases from V and 2 bases from J, with 17 bases in between. Here the CDR3 reads CATSRGVTGFTYNEQFF. In nucleotides, the CDR3 is TGTGCCACCAGCAGGGGAGTGACAGGTTTTACCTACAATGAGCAGTTCTTC.

This clone was counted only a few times. This rearrangement joins TRBV4-1 to TRBJ1-4; 8 nucleotides align to TRBD1. This CDR3 has 15 residues. Germline assignment: CDR1 MGHRA and CDR2 YSYEKL. With V trimmed by 2 bases and J by 5 bases, 4 bases remained unmatched. The CDR3 reads CASSQFGTGNEKLFF. CDR3 DNA: TGCGCCAGCAGCCAATTCGGGACAGGCAATGAAAAACTGTTTTTT.

The chain employs TRBV10-3 and TRBJ2-4; no clear D gene. The germline V gene encodes CDR1 ENHRY and CDR2 SYGVKD. V lost 2 bases, J lost 0 bases, and 5 bases lay in between. The CDR3 has 14 amino acids. CDR3 nucleotide sequence: TGTGCCATCAGTGAGACAGTAGCCAAAAACATTCAGTACTTC. Its translation is CAISETVAKNIQYF.

V gene TRBV7-2 combines with J gene TRBJ1-1, with D perhaps TRBD1 (6 bases). CDR3 size: 15 residues. Per germline, CDR1 SGHTA and CDR2 FQGNSA. V dropped 3 bases and J dropped 6 bases, with 17 bases sitting between them. The CDR3 bases are TGTGCCAGCAGCTTCGGGGGGCGTTATGATTCTGAAGCTTTCTTT. Protein product: CASSFGGRYDSEAFF.

The CDR3 DNA is TGCGCCAGCAGTTTTCGGGCACTCCCTCTAGCGGGTCAGCCCCAGCATTTT. Protein: CASSFRALPLAGQPQHF. The gene calls are TRBV4-1 and TRBJ1-5; unclear D gene. V shed 6 bases and J shed 6 bases, with 24 bases lying between them. The germline gives CDR1 MGHRA, CDR2 YSYEKL. The CDR3 consists of 17 residues.

The J gene is TRBJ1-2, the V gene TRBV5-4, with a weak D call TRBD1 (6 bases). CDR1 is SGHNT and CDR2 is YYREEE in the germline V gene (reference sequence). Trimming removed 2 bases at V and 0 bases at J, with 11 bases between. This CDR3 spans 15 amino acids. For the CDR3, the DNA is TGTGCCAGCAGCTTCCCAGGGGAGACTAACTATGGCTACACCTTC. It encodes CASSFPGETNYGYTF.

The rearrangement joins TRBV12-3 or TRBV12-4 to TRBJ2-5; TRBD2 agrees at 8 bases. The length of the CDR3 is 13 residues. V dropped 6 bases and J dropped 5; count of bases not matched to a gene: 5. The CDR3 protein is CASSRTSLETQYF. CDR3 DNA: TGTGCCAGCAGCCGGACTAGCCTGGAGACCCAGTACTTC.

The chain uses TRBV2 and TRBJ2-7, with 8 bases that match TRBD1. From germline, CDR1 is SNHLY and CDR2 FYNNEI. The CDR3 totals 13 residues. V dropped 6 bases and J dropped 3; count of bases not matched to a gene: 4. CDR3 protein: CASRGTGNYEQYF. The CDR3 region has the DNA TGTGCCAGCAGGGGGACAGGTAACTACGAGCAGTACTTC.

This clone was counted only a few times. J is TRBJ1-6 and V is TRBV27; 9 nucleotides agree with TRBD1. Trimming removed 5 bases from V and 10 bases from J; junction bases left unmatched: 6. The CDR3 runs to 14 residues. Germline V gene lookup returns CDR1 MNHEY and CDR2 SMNVEV (reference sequence). The CDR3 coding sequence is TGTGCCAGCAGTCCGGGACAGGGAATATCACCCCTCCACTTT. This sequence encodes CASSPGQGISPLHF.

This chain links TRBV5-1 with TRBJ1-1; tentatively, D is TRBD1 (5 bases). This CDR3 spans 17 amino acids. Germline values: CDR1 SGHRS, CDR2 YFSETQ. V was cut by 1 base and J by 1 base, with 17 bases left in between. The CDR3 spells CASSLRGALGGNTEAFF. The CDR3 region has the DNA TGCGCCAGCAGCTTGCGAGGGGCCCTCGGGGGGAACACTGAAGCTTTCTTT.

This rearrangement joins TRBV13 to TRBJ1-1; D is unresolved. The CDR3 runs 14 residues. Germline CDR1 PRHDT, CDR2 FYEKMQ (reference sequence). Trimming pared 6 bases from V and 0 bases from J, leaving 11 bases between. CDR3: CASRVGAMNTEAFF. The CDR3 DNA reads TGTGCCAGCAGAGTAGGAGCCATGAACACTGAAGCTTTCTTT.

The CDR3 spells CASSFTGVYGYTF. The CDR3 bases are TGTGCCAGCAGCTTTACAGGGGTCTATGGCTACACCTTC. The rearrangement links TRBV5-4 to TRBJ1-2; 7 bases align to TRBD1. Losses at the gene ends were 2 bases for V and 4 bases for J; bases not matched to a gene: 2. CDR3 length: 13 amino acids. Germline lookup yields CDR1 SGHNT and CDR2 YYREEE (reference sequence).

This clone showed up just once. This rearrangement joins TRBV6-1 to TRBJ1-2, with D unresolved. V was clipped by 1 base and J by 4 bases, with 13 bases between them. The CDR3 consists of 15 residues. From germline, CDR1 is MNHNS and CDR2 SASEGT. Here the CDR3 reads CASSEDSRSFYGYTF. CDR3 in DNA: TGTGCCAGCAGTGAAGACAGCAGATCCTTCTATGGCTACACCTTC.

The chain is built from TRBV10-3 and TRBJ1-1; D ambiguous. Germline CDR1 is ENHRY and CDR2 is SYGVKD. Trimming pared 2 bases from V and 8 bases from J, leaving 15 bases between. This CDR3 region has 14 residues. CDR3 bases: TGTGCCATCAGTGAGGTATCTGGTGGCGGAGAAGCTTTCTTT. Protein sequence: CAISEVSGGGEAFF.

V is TRBV6-2 or TRBV6-3 and J is TRBJ1-1, with D possibly being TRBD1 (5 bases). Germline CDR1 reads MNHEY; CDR2 reads SVGEGT. CDR3 length: 14 amino acids. V was trimmed by 2 bases and J by 5 bases, leaving 12 bases between them. The CDR3 nucleotides read TGTGCCAGCAGTTACGGGCAGGGAAGGACTGAAGCTTTCTTT. This encodes CASSYGQGRTEAFF.

This clone turned up a few times. J is TRBJ1-3 and V is TRBV11-2; D is unclear. Deletions cut 0 bases from V and 7 bases from J, with 7 bases between. The CDR3 consists of 13 residues. Germline V gene lookup returns CDR1 SGHAT and CDR2 FQNNGV. The CDR3 is CASSLELRNTIYF. The CDR3 nucleotides are TGTGCCAGCAGCTTAGAGTTGCGCAACACCATATATTTT.

The chain carries TRBV2 and TRBJ2-2; D is uncertain. The germline CDR1 and CDR2 sequences are SNHLY and FYNNEI. The CDR3 has 14 amino acids. V was shortened by 8 bases and J by 1 base, with 11 bases between the two germline ends. This CDR3 is CASSVARNTGELFF. The CDR3, as DNA: TGTGCCAGCTCCGTGGCTAGGAACACCGGGGAGCTGTTTTTT.

The rearrangement joins TRBV18 to TRBJ2-5; 7 bases map to TRBD1. The length of the CDR3 is 15 residues. Germline CDR1 reads KGHSH; CDR2 reads LQKENI. The V and J ends lost 4 bases and 3 bases, in that order; junction bases with no gene match: 8. CDR3 amino acids: CASSQLGTDEETQYF. CDR3 nucleotides: TGTGCCAGCTCACAACTCGGGACAGACGAAGAGACCCAGTACTTC.

This CDR3 is CASSYGQVSMNTEAFF. The CDR3 nucleotides are TGTGCCAGCAGCTACGGACAGGTCTCAATGAACACTGAAGCTTTCTTT. The V gene is TRBV5-4, the J gene TRBJ1-1, with TRBD1 matching over 7 bases. Germline V gene sequence: CDR1 SGHNT, CDR2 YYREEE (reference sequence). V lost 3 bases to trimming and J lost 0 bases; unmatched junction nucleotides: 8. The CDR3 runs to 16 residues.

This chain uses TRBV19 with TRBJ1-3; a weak D match, TRBD1 (6 bases). The germline V gene has CDR1 LNHDA and CDR2 SQIVND (reference sequence). The CDR3 sequence is 16 residues long. The V and J ends lost 8 bases and 0 bases respectively, with 17 bases between them. The CDR3, as DNA: TGTGCCAGTCGAAATACAGGGTCTGCCTCTGGAAACACCATATATTTT. This gives the protein CASRNTGSASGNTIYF.

V and J are TRBV6-2 or TRBV6-3 and TRBJ2-5; no definite D call. The V and J ends lost 6 bases and 3 bases respectively, with 8 bases between them. The CDR3 consists of 12 residues. Germline CDR1 reads MNHEY; CDR2 reads SVGEGT. This CDR3 is CASSAAEETQYF. As DNA, the CDR3 is TGTGCCAGCAGCGCGGCAGAAGAGACCCAGTACTTC.

This chain links TRBV2 with TRBJ1-1, with D unclear. Per germline, CDR1 SNHLY and CDR2 FYNNEI. V dropped 6 bases and J dropped 1 base, with 9 bases sitting between them. CDR3 length equals 13 residues. CDR3 amino acids: CASSLEANTEAFF. CDR3 in DNA: TGTGCCAGCAGCCTTGAGGCGAACACTGAAGCTTTCTTT.